Described below is a single T cell receptor (beta chain) sequence and its context. In TCRdb, the 5' RACE reads were re-called with MiXCR into one record per CDR3 protein. The sample has some 44,000 distinct CDR3 sequences; roughly 15% are singletons. These data belong to a study of spatial heterogeneity in lung cancer. Time point meaning: sample taken at primary tumor resection. This TCR was recovered from a male donor with early-stage non-small cell lung cancer. The source was PBMCs, collected at surgery.

As DNA, the CDR3 is TGCGCCAGCAGCCAAGATATGGAGTATGGCTACACCTTC. Translation gives CASSQDMEYGYTF. The chain links TRBV4-3 to TRBJ1-2, with D unclear. V gave up 0 bases and J gave up 5 bases, with 7 bases separating them. Germline CDR1 LGHNA, CDR2 YSLEER. The CDR3 consists of 13 residues.